These 12 T cell receptor beta chains came from one sample sequenced in a study of cytomegalovirus exposure and HLA in healthy donors. Primers: 60 Vbeta forward and 13 Jbeta reverse. The method was immunoSEQ multiplex PCR; TCRdb's version includes in-frame clones alone and lacks a portion of them. The sample holds around 100,000 clones, 82% seen once. The specimen sequenced was PBMCs. These receptors were collected from a man aged 25-45 years in good health and CMV-seropositive.

This clone was seen just once. The chain links TRBV6-5 to TRBJ1-1; TRBD1 matches at 8 bases. The junction had 8 bases not matched to a gene; V was cut back by 6 bases and J by 11 bases. Germline V gene lookup returns CDR1 MNHEY and CDR2 SVGAGI. The CDR3 is 12 amino acids. CDR3 sequence (DNA): TGTGCCAGCAGCCTGACAGGGGTTCGGGCTTTCTTT. Translated, it gives CASSLTGVRAFF.

V and J are TRBV10-1 and TRBJ1-1; the match to TRBD1 covers 10 bases. The ends lost 4 bases at V and 5 bases at J; junction bases unmatched: 7. The CDR3 has 15 residues. Germline V gene lookup returns CDR1 WNHNN and CDR2 SYGVQD (reference sequence). The CDR3 DNA follows: TGCGCCAGCAGTGGTTCCCGGACAGGGGGGACTGAAGCTTTCTTT. It encodes CASSGSRTGGTEAFF.

The chain combines TRBV20-1 with TRBJ1-1; 7 bases line up with TRBD1. V shed 6 bases and J 7 bases; nucleotides not matched to a gene: 2. CDR1 is DFQATT and CDR2 is SNEGSKA in the germline V gene (reference sequence). CDR3 length equals 10 residues. Written as DNA, the CDR3 is TGCAGTGCGAGGGACAGTGAAGCTTTCTTT. Protein product: CSARDSEAFF.

The chain carries TRBV11-2 and TRBJ2-1, with 12 bases that match TRBD2. The CDR3 has 15 amino acids. With V trimmed by 4 bases and J by 4 bases, 2 bases remained unmatched. Germline V CDR1 and CDR2: SGHAT, FQNNGV. The CDR3 reads CASSWTSGEYNEQFF. As DNA, the CDR3 is TGTGCCAGCAGCTGGACTAGCGGGGAGTACAATGAGCAGTTCTTC.

This clone was detected only once. The rearrangement links TRBV10-1 to TRBJ2-2, with D tentatively TRBD1 (5 bases). V was cut by 5 bases and J by 5 bases, with 15 bases left in between. The CDR3 consists of 15 residues. The V gene's germline CDR1 is WNHNN and CDR2 SYGVQD (reference sequence). The CDR3 DNA is TGCGCCAGCAGTAAGGGGCCAGGGCTGACCGGGGAGCTGTTTTTT. Amino acids: CASSKGPGLTGELFF.

The J gene is TRBJ2-3, the V gene TRBV29-1, with D tentatively TRBD1 (6 bases). V lost 3 bases to trimming and J lost 5 bases, with 12 bases between them. Looked up from germline, CDR1 is SQVTM and CDR2 is ANQGSEA. CDR3 length equals 13 residues. For the CDR3, the DNA is TGCAGCGTTGACGGGACACTCATAGATACGCAGTATTTT. As protein: CSVDGTLIDTQYF.

The chain carries TRBV5-4 and TRBJ1-1; D is undetermined. Looked up from germline, CDR1 is SGHNT and CDR2 is YYREEE (reference sequence). The V and J ends lost 0 bases and 6 bases respectively, with 6 bases between them. The CDR3 is made up of 12 amino acids. CDR3 region: CASSLDQAEAFF. For the CDR3, the DNA is TGTGCCAGCAGCTTGGATCAGGCTGAAGCTTTCTTT. Based on the CDR3 plus reference TRBV5-4 and TRBJ1-1, the full variable domain is ETGVTQSPTHLIKTRGQQVTLRCSSQSGHNTVSWYQQALGQGPQFIFQYYREEENGRGNFPPRFSGLQFPNYSSELNVNALELDDSALYLCASSLDQAEAFFGQGTRLTVV.

In this sample, this clone turned up a few times. V gene TRBV5-6 combines with J gene TRBJ1-2; weak D call: TRBD1 (5 bases). Germline assignment: CDR1 SGHDT and CDR2 YYEEEE. There are 13 residues in the CDR3. V gave up 2 bases and J gave up 2 bases, with 7 bases separating them. DNA for the CDR3: TGTGCCAGCAGCTTCGACAGCAACTATGGCTACACCTTC. Protein product: CASSFDSNYGYTF.

The chain combines TRBV5-1 with TRBJ1-5; D is perhaps TRBD1 (6 bases). CDR3 length: 15 amino acids. V lost 4 bases to trimming and J lost 6 bases, with 17 bases between them. Germline CDR1 SGHRS, CDR2 YFSETQ. The CDR3 coding sequence is TGCGCCAGCAGCGGAGATGGACAGAAGGGTCAGCCCCAGCATTTT. Its translation is CASSGDGQKGQPQHF.

The chain has TRBV18 and TRBJ2-3, with TRBD2 matching over 7 bases. The CDR3 loop spans 14 amino acids. After removal of 3 bases from V and 6 bases from J, the junction contained 6 bases not matched to a gene. From germline, CDR1 is KGHSH and CDR2 LQKENI. The CDR3 nucleotides are TGTGCCAGCTCACCTGAGGGAGGGGTGGATACGCAGTATTTT. This translates into CASSPEGGVDTQYF.

The table lists this clone with many counts. The rearrangement joins TRBV6-5 to TRBJ2-3, with 8 bases fitting TRBD1. CDR3 length: 16 amino acids. V shed 2 bases, J shed 1 base, and the junction held 5 bases outside the gene matches. Per the germline V gene, CDR1 is MNHEY and CDR2 is SVGAGI. CDR3 sequence: CASSYLPGQGTDTQYF. The CDR3 nucleotides read TGTGCCAGCAGTTACCTACCGGGACAGGGCACAGATACGCAGTATTTT.

The V gene is TRBV5-4, the J gene TRBJ1-4; 7 bases are shared with TRBD1. CDR1 SGHNT and CDR2 YYREEE come from the germline V gene (reference sequence). Trimming took 7 bases from V and 5 from J; bases not matched to a gene: 11. CDR3 length equals 15 residues. The CDR3 loop reads CASGNRDSRNEKLFF. Here the CDR3 DNA reads TGTGCCAGCGGAAACCGGGACAGCCGAAATGAAAAACTGTTTTTT.